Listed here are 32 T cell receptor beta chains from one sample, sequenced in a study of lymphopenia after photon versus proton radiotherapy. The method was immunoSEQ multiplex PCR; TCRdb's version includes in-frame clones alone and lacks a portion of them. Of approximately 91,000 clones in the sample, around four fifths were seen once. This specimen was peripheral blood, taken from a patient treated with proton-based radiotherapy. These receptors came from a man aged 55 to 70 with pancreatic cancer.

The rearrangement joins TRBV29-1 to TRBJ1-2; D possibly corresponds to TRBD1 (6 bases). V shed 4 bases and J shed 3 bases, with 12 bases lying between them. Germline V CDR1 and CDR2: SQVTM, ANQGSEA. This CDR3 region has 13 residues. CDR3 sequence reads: CSVGGGLDYGYTF. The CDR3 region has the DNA TGCAGCGTTGGGGGGGGCCTGGACTATGGCTACACCTTC.

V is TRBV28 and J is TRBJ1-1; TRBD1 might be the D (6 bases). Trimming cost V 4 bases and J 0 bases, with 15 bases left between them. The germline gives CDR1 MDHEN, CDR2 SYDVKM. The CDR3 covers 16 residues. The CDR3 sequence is CASSSGTSYMNTEAFF. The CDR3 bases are TGTGCCAGCAGTTCCGGGACATCATACATGAACACTGAAGCTTTCTTT.

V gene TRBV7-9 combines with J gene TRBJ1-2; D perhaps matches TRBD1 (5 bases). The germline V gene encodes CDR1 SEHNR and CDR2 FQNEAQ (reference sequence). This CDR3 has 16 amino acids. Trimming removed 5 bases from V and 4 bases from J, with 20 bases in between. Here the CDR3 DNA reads TGTGCCAGCAGCCCCTTAAACAGAGATGGGACCTATGGCTACACCTTC. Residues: CASSPLNRDGTYGYTF.

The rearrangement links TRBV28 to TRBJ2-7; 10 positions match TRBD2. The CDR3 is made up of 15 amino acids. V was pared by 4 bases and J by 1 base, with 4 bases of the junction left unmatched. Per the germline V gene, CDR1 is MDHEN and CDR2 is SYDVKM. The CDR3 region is CASSYSGRRSYEQYF. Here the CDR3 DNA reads TGTGCCAGCAGTTATAGCGGGAGGAGGTCCTACGAGCAGTACTTC.

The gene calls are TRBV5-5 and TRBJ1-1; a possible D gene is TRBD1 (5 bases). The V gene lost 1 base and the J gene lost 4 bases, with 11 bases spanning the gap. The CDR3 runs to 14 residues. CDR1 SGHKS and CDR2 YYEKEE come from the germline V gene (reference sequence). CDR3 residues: CASSLTGPSTEAFF. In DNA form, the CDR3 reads TGTGCCAGCAGCTTGACGGGGCCTAGCACTGAAGCTTTCTTT. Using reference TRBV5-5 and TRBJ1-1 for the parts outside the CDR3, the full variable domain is DAGVTQSPTHLIKTRGQQVTLRCSPISGHKSVSWYQQVLGQGPQFIFQYYEKEERGRGNFPDRFSARQFPNYSSELNVNALLLGDSALYLCASSLTGPSTEAFFGQGTRLTVV.

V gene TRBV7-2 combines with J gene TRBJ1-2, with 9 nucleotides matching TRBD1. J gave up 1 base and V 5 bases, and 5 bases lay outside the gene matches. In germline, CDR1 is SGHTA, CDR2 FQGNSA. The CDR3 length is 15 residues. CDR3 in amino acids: CASSRRDRVNYGYTF. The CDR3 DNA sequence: TGTGCCAGCAGCCGCCGGGACAGGGTTAACTATGGCTACACCTTC.

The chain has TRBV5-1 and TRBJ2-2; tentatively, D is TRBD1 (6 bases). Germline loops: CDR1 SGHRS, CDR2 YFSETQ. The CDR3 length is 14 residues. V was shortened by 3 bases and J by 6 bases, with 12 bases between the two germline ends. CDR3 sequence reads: CASSSLQGAGELFF. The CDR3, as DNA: TGCGCCAGCAGCTCCTTACAGGGTGCCGGGGAGCTGTTTTTT.

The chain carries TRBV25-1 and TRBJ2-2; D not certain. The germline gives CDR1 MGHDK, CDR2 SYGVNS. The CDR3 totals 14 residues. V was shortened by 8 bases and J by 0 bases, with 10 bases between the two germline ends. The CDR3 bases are TGTGCCAGCTGGCGGCCCGCGAACACCGGGGAGCTGTTTTTT. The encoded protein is CASWRPANTGELFF.

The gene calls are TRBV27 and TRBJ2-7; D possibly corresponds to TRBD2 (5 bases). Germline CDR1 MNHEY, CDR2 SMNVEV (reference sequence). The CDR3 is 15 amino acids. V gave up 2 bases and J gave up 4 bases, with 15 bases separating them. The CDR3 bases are TGTGCCAGCAGTTTACTCCCGGGGAGAACTTACGAGCAGTACTTC. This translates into CASSLLPGRTYEQYF.

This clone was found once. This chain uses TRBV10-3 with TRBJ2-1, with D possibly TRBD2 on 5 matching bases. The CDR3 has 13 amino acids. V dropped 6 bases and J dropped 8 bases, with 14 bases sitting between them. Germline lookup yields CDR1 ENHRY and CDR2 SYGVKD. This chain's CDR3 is CAIRATSGDEQFF. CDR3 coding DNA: TGTGCCATCAGAGCAACTTCCGGGGATGAGCAGTTCTTC.

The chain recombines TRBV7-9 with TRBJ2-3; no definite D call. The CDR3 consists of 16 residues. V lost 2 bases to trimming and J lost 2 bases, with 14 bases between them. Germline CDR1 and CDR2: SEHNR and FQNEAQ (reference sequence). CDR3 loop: CASSLKVVSLTDTQYF. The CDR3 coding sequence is TGTGCCAGCAGCTTAAAGGTGGTTAGTCTCACAGATACGCAGTATTTT. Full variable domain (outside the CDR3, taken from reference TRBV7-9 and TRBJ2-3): DTGVSQNPRHKITKRGQNVTFRCDPISEHNRLYWYRQTLGQGPEFLTYFQNEAQLEKSRLLSDRFSAERPKGSFSTLEIQRTEQGDSAMYLCASSLKVVSLTDTQYFGPGTRLTVL.

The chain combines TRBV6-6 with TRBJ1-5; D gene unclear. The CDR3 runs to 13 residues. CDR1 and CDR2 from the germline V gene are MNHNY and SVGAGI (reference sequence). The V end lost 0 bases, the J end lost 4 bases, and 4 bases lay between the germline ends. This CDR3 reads CASSYSVNQPQHF. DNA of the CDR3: TGTGCCAGCAGTTACTCGGTTAATCAGCCCCAGCATTTT.

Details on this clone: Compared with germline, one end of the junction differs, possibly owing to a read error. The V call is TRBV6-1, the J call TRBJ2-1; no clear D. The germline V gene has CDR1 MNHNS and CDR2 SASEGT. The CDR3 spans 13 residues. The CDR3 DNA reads TGTGCCAGCAGTGAGGGCCAAAGGGCGACTTGGGTCTTC. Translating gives CASSEGQRATWVF.

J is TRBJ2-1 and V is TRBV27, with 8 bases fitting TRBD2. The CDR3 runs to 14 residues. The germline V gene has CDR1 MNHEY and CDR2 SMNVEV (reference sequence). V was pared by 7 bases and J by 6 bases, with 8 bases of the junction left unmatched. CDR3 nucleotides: TGTGCCAGCAAGGGGACTAGAACTAGCAATGAGCAGTTCTTC. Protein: CASKGTRTSNEQFF.

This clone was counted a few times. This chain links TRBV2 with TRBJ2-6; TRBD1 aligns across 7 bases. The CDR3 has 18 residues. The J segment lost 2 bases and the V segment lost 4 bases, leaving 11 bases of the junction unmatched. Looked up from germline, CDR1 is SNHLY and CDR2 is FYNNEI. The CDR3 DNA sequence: TGTGCCAGCAGTGGAGGGGGCAGGGGTGGCGCTGGGGCCAACGTCCTGACTTTC. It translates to CASSGGGRGGAGANVLTF. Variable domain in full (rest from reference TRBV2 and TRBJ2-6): EPEVTQTPSHQVTQMGQEVILRCVPISNHLYFYWYRQILGQKVEFLVSFYNNEISEKSEIFDDQFSVERPDGSNFTLKIRSTKLEDSAMYFCASSGGGRGGAGANVLTFGAGSRLTVL.

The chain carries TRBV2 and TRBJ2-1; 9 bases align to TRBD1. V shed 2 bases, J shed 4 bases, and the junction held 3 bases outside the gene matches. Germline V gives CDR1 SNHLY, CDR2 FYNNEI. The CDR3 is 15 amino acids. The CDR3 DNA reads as TGTGCCAGCAGTGAATTGGGGACAGGGTACAATGAGCAGTTCTTC. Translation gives CASSELGTGYNEQFF.

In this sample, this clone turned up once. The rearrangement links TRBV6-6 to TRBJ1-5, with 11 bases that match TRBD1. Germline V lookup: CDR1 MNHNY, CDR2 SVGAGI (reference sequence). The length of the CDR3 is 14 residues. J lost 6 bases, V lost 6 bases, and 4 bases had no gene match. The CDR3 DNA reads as TGTGCCAGCAGGCCGGGACAGGGGGTTCAGCCCCAGCATTTT. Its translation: CASRPGQGVQPQHF.

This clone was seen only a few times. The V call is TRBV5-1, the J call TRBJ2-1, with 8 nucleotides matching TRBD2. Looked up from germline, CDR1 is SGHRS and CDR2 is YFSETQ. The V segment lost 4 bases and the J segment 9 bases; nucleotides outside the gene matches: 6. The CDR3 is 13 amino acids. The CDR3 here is CASSPLTSVEQFF. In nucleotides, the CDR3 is TGCGCCAGCAGCCCCCTGACTAGCGTTGAGCAGTTCTTC.

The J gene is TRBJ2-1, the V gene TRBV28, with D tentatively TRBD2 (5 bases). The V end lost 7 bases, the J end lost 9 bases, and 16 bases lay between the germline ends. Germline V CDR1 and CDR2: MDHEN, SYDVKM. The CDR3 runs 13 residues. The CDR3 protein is CASTKAGLREQFF. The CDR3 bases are TGTGCCAGCACCAAGGCGGGTCTTCGTGAGCAGTTCTTC. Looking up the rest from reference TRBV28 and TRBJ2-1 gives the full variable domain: DVKVTQSSRYLVKRTGEKVFLECVQDMDHENMFWYRQDPGLGLRLIYFSYDVKMKEKGDIPEGYSVSREKKERFSLILESASTNQTSMYLCASTKAGLREQFFGPGTRLTVL.

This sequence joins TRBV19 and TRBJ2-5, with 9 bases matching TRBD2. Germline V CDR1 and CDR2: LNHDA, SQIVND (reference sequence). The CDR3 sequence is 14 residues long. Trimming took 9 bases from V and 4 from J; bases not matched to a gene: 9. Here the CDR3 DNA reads TGTGCCAGCAGGTCCGGGACTAGCCCAGAGACCCAGTACTTC. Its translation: CASRSGTSPETQYF.

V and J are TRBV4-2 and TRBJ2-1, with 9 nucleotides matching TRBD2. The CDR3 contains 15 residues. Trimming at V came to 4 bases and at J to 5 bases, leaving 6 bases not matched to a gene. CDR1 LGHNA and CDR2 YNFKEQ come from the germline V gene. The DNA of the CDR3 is TGTGCCAGCAGCCTCGGACTAGCGAGTAACAATGAGCAGTTCTTC. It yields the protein CASSLGLASNNEQFF.

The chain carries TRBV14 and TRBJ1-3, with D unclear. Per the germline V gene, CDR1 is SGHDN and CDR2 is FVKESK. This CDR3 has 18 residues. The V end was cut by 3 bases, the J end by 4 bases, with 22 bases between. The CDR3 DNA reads TGTGCCAGCAGCCAGAAACCCCCGAACAAGGTGTGGGGAAACACCATATATTTT. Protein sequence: CASSQKPPNKVWGNTIYF.

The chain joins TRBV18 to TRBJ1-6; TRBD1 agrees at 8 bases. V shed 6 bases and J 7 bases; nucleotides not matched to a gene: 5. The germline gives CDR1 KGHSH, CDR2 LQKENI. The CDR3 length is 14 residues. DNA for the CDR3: TGTGCCAGCTCCAAGGACAGGGAAAATTCACCCCTCCACTTT. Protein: CASSKDRENSPLHF.

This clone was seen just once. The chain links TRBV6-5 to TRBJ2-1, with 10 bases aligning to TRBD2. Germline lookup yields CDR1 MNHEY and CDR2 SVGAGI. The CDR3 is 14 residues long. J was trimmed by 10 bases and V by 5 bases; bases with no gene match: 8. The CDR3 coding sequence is TGTGCCAGCAGTCTTCGTAGCGGGAGGAACGAGCAGTTCTTC. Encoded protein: CASSLRSGRNEQFF.

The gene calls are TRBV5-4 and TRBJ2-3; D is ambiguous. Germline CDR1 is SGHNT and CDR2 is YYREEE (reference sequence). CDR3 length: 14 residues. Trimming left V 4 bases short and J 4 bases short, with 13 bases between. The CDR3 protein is CASSPESSADTQYF. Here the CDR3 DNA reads TGTGCCAGCAGCCCGGAGTCAAGTGCAGATACGCAGTATTTT.

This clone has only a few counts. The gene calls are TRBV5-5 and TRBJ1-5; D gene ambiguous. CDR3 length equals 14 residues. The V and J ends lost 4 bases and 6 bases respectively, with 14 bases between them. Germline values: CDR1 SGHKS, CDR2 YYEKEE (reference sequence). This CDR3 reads CASSLAGFGQPQHF. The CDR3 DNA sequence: TGTGCCAGCAGCCTGGCCGGTTTTGGTCAGCCCCAGCATTTT.

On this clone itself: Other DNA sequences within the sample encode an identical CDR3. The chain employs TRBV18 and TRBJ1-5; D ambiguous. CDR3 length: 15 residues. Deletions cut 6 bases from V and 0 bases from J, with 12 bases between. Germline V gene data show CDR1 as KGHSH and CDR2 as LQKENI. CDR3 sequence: CASSPGRLSNQPQHF. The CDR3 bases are TGTGCCAGCTCCCCTGGGCGGCTTAGCAATCAGCCCCAGCATTTT.

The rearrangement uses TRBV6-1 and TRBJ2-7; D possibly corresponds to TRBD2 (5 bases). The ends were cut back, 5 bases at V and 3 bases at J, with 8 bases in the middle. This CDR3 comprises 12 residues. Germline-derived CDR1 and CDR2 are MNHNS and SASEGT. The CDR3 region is CASSKGVYEQYF. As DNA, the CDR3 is TGTGCCAGCAGTAAGGGAGTCTACGAGCAGTACTTC.

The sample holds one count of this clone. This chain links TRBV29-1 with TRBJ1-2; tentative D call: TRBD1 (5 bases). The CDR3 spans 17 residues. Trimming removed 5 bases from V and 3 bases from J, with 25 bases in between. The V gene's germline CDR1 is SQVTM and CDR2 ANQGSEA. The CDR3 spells CSVLLSDLRVGDYGYTF. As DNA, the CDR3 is TGCAGCGTTCTCCTCTCTGATCTTAGGGTGGGGGACTATGGCTACACCTTC. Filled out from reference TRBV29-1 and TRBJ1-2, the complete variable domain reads SAVISQKPSRDICQRGTSLTIQCQVDSQVTMMFWYRQQPGQSLTLIATANQGSEATYESGFVIDKFPISRPNLTFSTLTVSNMSPEDSSIYLCSVLLSDLRVGDYGYTFGSGTRLTVV.

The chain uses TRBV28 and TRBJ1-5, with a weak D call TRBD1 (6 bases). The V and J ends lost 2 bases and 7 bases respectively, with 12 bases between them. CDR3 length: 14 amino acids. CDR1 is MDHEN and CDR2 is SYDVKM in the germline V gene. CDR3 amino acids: CASSLAGGGQPQHF. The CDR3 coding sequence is TGTGCCAGCAGTTTAGCGGGGGGCGGACAGCCCCAGCATTTT.

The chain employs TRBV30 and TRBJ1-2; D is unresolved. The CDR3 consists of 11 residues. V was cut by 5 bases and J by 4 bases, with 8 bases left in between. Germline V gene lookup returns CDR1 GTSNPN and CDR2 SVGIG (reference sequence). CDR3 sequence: CAWATPYGYTF. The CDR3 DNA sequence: TGTGCCTGGGCCACCCCCTATGGCTACACCTTC.

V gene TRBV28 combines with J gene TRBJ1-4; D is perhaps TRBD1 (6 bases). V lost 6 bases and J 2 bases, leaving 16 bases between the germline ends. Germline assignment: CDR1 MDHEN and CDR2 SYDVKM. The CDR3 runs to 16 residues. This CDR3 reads CASRLFTGSTNEKLFF. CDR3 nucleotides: TGTGCCAGCAGACTTTTCACAGGGTCCACTAATGAAAAACTGTTTTTT.